This T cell receptor (beta chain) was documented in a study of blood T cell repertoires in COVID-19. Study processing details: Amplified reference gene primers provided the basis for estimating nucleated cell counts. Assay: immunoSEQ multiplex PCR; the TCRdb copy retains only in-frame clones and omits some. V, J and clone size were drawn from that table, and D and trimming were deduced from the DNA. The sample lists roughly 200,000 clones; roughly 90% were seen once. The CDR3 sequence is 11 residues long. Between the trimmed V and J ends, which lost 4 bases and 3 bases, there was a span of 7 bases. The germline V gene encodes CDR1 SQVTM and CDR2 ANQGSEA.

Input material: peripheral blood. This TCR was sampled from a man aged 18 to 29 with active or convalescent COVID-19. The J gene is TRBJ2-7, the V gene TRBV29-1, with D possibly TRBD2 on 5 matching bases. The CDR3 is CSVARGYEQYF. The DNA for the CDR3 is TGCAGCGTTGCCCGGGGCTACGAGCAGTACTTC.